This record covers a single T cell receptor beta chain. Germline V CDR1 and CDR2: MDHEN, SYDVKM. The CDR3 runs to 15 residues. Deletions cut 2 bases from V and 7 bases from J, with 15 bases between. The entry originates in a study of blood T cell repertoires in COVID-19. Overall study: T cells, B-cell-depleted T cells, or PBMCs supplied cDNA or gDNA.

Original handling: Reference gene primer amplification in the assay estimated nucleated cell counts. TCRdb's table, derived via immunoSEQ multiplex PCR, lists solely in-frame clones and lacks some. Clone size and V and J calls were adopted from that table, with D and trimming inferred from the DNA. This sample has about 140,000 clones; approximately 86% occur once, and the top ten carry almost 8.5%. The material sequenced was peripheral blood. The rearrangement links TRBV28 to TRBJ1-5, with TRBD1 as a possible D gene (6 bases). This TCR was sampled from a woman aged 55-75 years with acute or convalescent COVID-19. The CDR3 is CASSLGGGNGQPQHF. The CDR3, as DNA: TGTGCCAGCAGTTTAGGGGGGGGCAACGGACAGCCCCAGCATTTT.